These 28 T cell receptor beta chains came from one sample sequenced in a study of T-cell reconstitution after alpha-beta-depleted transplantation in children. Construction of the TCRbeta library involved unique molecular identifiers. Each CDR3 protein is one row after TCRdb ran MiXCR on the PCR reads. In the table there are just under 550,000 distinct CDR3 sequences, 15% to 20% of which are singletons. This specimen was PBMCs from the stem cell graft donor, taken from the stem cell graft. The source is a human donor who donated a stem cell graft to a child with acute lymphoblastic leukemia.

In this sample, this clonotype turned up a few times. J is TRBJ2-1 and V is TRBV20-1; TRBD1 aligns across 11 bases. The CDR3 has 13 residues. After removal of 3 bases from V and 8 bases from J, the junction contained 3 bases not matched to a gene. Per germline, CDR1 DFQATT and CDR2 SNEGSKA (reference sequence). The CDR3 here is CSARWTGGHEQFF. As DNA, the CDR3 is TGCAGTGCTAGGTGGACAGGGGGCCATGAGCAGTTCTTC.

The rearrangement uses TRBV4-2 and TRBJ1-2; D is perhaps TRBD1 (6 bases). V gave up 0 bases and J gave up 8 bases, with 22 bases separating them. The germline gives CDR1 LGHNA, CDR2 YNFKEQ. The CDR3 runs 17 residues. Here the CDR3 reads CASSQERPTGLGLGYTF. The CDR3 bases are TGTGCCAGCAGCCAAGAGAGACCGACAGGCCTAGGTCTGGGCTACACCTTC.

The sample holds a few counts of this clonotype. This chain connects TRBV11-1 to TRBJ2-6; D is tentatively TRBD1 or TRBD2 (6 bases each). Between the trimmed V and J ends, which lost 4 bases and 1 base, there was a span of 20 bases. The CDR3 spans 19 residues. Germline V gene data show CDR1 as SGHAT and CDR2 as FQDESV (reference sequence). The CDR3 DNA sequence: TGTGCCAGCAGCTCGGGGGTGCAGGGGCAATGGTCTGGGGCCAACGTCCTGACTTTC. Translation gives CASSSGVQGQWSGANVLTF.

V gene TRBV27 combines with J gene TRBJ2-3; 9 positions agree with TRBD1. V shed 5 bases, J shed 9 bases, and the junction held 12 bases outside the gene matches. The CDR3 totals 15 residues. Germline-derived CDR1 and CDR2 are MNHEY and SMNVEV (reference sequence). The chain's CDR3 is CASSRDRVLYKTQYF. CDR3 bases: TGTGCCAGCAGTCGGGACAGGGTTCTGTATAAAACGCAGTATTTT.

DNA for the CDR3: TGCGCCAGCAGCTTGTTTCAGAGCTCCTACGAGCAGTACTTC. Translation: CASSLFQSSYEQYF. The rearrangement uses TRBV5-1 and TRBJ2-7; D is unclear. CDR1 and CDR2 (germline): SGHRS, YFSETQ. CDR3 length: 14 residues. V lost 1 base to trimming and J lost 0 bases, with 8 bases between them.

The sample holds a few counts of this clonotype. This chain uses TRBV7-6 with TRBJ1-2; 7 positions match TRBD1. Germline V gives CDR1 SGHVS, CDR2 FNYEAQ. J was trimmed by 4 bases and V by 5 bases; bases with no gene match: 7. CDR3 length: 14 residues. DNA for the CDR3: TGTGCCAGCAGCACCGGGACAGAACTCTATGGCTACACCTTC. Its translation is CASSTGTELYGYTF.

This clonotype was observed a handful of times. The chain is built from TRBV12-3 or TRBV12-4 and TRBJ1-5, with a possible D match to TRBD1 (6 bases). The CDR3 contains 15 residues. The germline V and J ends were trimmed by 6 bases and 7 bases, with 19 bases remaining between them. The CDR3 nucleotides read TGTGCCAGCAGCCCCTCCATTACAGGGACGCAGCCCCAGCATTTT. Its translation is CASSPSITGTQPQHF.

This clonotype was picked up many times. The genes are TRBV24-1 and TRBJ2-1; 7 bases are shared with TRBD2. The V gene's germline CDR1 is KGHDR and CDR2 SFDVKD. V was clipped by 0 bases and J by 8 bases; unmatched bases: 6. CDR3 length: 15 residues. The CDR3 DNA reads TGTGCCACCAGTGATTTGGCGGGAGACGAAGATGAGCAGTTCTTC. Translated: CATSDLAGDEDEQFF.

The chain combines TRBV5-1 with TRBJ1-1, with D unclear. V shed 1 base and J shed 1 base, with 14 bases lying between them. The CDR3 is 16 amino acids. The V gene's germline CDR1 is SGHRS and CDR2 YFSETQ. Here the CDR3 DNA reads TGCGCCAGCAGCTTGATGGCCCCAACCCAGAACACTGAAGCTTTCTTT. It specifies CASSLMAPTQNTEAFF.

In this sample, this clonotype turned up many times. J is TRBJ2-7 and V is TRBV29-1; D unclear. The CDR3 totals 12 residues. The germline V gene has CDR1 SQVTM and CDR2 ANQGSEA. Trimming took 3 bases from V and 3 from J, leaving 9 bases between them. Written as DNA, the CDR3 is TGCAGCGTTGAGGGAACTGGCTACGAGCAGTACTTC. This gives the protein CSVEGTGYEQYF.

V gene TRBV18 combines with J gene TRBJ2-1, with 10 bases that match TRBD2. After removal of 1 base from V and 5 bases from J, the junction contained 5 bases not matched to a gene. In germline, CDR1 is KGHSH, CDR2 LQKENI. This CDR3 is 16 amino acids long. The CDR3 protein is CASSPQLAGRDNEQFF. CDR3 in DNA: TGTGCCAGCTCACCACAACTAGCGGGAAGGGACAATGAGCAGTTCTTC.

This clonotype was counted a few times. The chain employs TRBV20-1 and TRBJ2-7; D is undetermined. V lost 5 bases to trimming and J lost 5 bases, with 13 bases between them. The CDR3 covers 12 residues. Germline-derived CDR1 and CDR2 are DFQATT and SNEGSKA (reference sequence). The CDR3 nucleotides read TGCAGTGCTGATGTTGGGCGGAACGAGCAGTACTTC. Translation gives CSADVGRNEQYF.

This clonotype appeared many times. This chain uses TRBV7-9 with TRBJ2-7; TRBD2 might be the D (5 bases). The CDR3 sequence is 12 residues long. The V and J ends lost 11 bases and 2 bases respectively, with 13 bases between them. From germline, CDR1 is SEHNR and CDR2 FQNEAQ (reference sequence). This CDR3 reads CAVPRGTYEQYF. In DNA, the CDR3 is TGTGCCGTGCCCCGGGGAACCTACGAGCAGTACTTC.

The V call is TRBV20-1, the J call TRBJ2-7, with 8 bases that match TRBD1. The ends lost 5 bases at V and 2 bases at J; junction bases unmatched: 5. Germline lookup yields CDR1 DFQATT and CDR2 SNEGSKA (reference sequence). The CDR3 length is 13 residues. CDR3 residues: CSAADRGAYEQYF. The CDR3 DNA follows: TGCAGTGCTGCCGACAGGGGAGCCTACGAGCAGTACTTC.

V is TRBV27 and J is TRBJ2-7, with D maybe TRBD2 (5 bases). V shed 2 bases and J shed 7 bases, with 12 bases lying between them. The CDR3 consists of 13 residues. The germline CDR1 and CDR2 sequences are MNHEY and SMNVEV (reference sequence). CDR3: CASSLGSPREQYF. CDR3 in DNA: TGTGCCAGCAGTTTAGGGAGCCCTAGAGAGCAGTACTTC.

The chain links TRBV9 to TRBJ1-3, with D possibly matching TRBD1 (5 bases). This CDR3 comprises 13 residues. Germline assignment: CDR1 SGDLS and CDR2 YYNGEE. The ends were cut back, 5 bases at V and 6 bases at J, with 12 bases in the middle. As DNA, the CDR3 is TGTGCCAGCAGTGGGGGGGTTGAAAACACCATATATTTT. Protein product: CASSGGVENTIYF. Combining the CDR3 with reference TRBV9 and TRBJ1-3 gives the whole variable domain DSGVTQTPKHLITATGQRVTLRCSPRSGDLSVYWYQQSLDQGLQFLIQYYNGEERAKGNILERFSAQQFPDLHSELNLSSLELGDSALYFCASSGGVENTIYFGEGSWLTVV.

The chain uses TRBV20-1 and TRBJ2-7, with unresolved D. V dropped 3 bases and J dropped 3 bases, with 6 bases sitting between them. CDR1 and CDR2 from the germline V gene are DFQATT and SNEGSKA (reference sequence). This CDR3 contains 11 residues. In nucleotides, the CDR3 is TGCAGTGCTAGTGGCCTCTACGAGCAGTACTTC. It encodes CSASGLYEQYF.

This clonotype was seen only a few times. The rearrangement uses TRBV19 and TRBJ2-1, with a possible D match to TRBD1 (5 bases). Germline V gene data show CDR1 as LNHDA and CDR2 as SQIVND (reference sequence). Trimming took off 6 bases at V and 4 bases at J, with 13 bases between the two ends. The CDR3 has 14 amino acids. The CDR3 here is CASSLQGHYNEQFF. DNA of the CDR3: TGTGCCAGTAGCCTCCAGGGCCATTACAATGAGCAGTTCTTC.

CDR3 nucleotides: TGCAGTGCTAGAGATCGATTGGGAGCGGGAGGGCCGGGGGAGACCCAGTACTTC. Protein: CSARDRLGAGGPGETQYF. This chain uses TRBV20-1 with TRBJ2-5, with TRBD2 identical over 10 bases. In germline, CDR1 is DFQATT, CDR2 SNEGSKA (reference sequence). The CDR3 totals 18 residues. Trimming took 0 bases from V and 5 from J; bases not matched to a gene: 15.

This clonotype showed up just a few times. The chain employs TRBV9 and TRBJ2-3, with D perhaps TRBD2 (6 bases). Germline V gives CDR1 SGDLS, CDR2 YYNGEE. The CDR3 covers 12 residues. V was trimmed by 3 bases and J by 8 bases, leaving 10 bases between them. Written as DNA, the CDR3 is TGTGCCAGCAGCGAGACTAGGGGTACGCAGTATTTT. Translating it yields CASSETRGTQYF.

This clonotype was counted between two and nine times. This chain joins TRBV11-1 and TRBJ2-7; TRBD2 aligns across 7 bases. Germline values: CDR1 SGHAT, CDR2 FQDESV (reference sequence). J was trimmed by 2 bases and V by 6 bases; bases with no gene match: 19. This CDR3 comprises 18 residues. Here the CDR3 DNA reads TGTGCCAGCAGTCCTAATACTCGGGACTATTTGCGCCCCTACGAGCAGTACTTC. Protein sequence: CASSPNTRDYLRPYEQYF.

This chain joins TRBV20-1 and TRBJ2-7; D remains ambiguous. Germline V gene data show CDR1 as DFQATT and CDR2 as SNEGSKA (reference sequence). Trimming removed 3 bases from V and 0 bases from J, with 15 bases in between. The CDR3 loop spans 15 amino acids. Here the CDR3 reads CSARERWARSYEQYF. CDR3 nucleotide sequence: TGCAGTGCTAGGGAACGGTGGGCCCGCTCCTACGAGCAGTACTTC.

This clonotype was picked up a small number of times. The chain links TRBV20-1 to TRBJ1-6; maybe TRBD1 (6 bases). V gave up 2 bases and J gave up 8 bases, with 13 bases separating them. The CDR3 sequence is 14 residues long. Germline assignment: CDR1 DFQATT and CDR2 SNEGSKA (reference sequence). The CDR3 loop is CSARSGGRHSPLHF. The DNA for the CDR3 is TGCAGTGCTAGATCCGGGGGCCGACATTCACCCCTCCACTTT.

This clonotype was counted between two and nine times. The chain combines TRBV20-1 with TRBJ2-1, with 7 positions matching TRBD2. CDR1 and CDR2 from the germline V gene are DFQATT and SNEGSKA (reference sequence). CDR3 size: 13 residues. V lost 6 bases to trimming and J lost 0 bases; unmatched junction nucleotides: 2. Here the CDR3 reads CSAGTTSYNEQFF. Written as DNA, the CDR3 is TGCAGTGCGGGGACTACCTCCTACAATGAGCAGTTCTTC.

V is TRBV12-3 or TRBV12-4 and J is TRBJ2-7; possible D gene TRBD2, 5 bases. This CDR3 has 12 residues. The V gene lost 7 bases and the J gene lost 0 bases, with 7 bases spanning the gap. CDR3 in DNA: TGTGCCAGCATCGGGGACTCCTACGAGCAGTACTTC. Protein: CASIGDSYEQYF.

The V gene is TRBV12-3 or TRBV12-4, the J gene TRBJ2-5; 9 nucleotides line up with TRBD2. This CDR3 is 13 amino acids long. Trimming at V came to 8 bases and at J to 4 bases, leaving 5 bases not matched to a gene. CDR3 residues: CASQKTSGETQYF. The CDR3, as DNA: TGTGCCAGCCAGAAGACTAGCGGAGAGACCCAGTACTTC.

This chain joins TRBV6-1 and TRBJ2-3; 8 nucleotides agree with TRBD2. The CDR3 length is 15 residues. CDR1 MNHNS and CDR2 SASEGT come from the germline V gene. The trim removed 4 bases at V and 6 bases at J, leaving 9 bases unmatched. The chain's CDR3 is CASSVLAGGGDTQYF. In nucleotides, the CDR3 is TGTGCCAGCAGTGTTCTAGCGGGTGGCGGGGATACGCAGTATTTT.

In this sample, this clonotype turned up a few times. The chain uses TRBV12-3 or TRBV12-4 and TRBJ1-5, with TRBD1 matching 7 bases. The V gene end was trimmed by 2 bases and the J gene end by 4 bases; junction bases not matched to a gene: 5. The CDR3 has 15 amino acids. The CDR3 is CASSLNRDRNQPQHF. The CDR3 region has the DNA TGTGCCAGCAGTTTAAACCGGGACAGAAATCAGCCCCAGCATTTT.